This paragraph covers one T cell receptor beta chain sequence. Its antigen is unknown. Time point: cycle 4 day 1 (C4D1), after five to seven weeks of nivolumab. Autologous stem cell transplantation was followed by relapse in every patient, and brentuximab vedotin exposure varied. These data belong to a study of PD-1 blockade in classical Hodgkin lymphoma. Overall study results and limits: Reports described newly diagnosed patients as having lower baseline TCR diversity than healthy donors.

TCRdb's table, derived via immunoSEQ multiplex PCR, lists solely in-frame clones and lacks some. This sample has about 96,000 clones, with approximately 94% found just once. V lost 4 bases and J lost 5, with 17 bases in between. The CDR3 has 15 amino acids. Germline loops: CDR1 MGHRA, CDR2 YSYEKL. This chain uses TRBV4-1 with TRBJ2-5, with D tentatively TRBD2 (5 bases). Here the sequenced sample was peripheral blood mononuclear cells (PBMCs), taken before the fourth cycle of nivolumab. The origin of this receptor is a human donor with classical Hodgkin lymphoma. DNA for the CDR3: TGCGCCAGCAGCCCCCCTGAGGGTGCGAGGGAGACCCAGTACTTC. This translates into CASSPPEGARETQYF.